Listed below are T cell receptor beta chains from one sample, sequenced in a study of blood T cell repertoires in COVID-19. Sequencing used immunoSEQ multiplex PCR; TCRdb keeps in-frame clones, though not all of them. The sample shows about 37,000 clones, less than 85% of them seen only once. Sequences were obtained from peripheral blood. All receptors derive from a woman in her 70s with acute or convalescent COVID-19. Both conserved end residues are part of each CDR3.

V	J	CDR3
TRBV27	TRBJ1-1	CASSFSGTGDGTEAFF
TRBV5-1	TRBJ1-3	CASSLRGPQLGNTIYF
TRBV5-1	TRBJ1-4	CASRAPGTENEKLFF
TRBV6-5	TRBJ2-3	CATRLAGGGTDTQYF
TRBV7-2	TRBJ2-4	CASSLDGSRTENIQYF
TRBV12-2	TRBJ2-7	CASRPRKFAGQSYEQYF
TRBV13	TRBJ2-7	CASRDGDSAVWEQYF
TRBV15	TRBJ2-2	CATSRDRNTGELFF
TRBV12-3/TRBV12-4	TRBJ1-2	CASSLMRDGYTF
TRBV6-5	TRBJ1-2	CASSNGQGDYGYTF
TRBV5-6	TRBJ1-2	CASSLARTGGYGYTF
TRBV6-2/TRBV6-3	TRBJ1-2	CASSEAGTYGYTF
TRBV2	TRBJ2-5	CASSPRGRGQETQYF
TRBV7-9	TRBJ2-3	CASSLDGRESDTQYF
TRBV28	TRBJ2-7	CASSPRGGRLYEQYF
TRBV6-5	TRBJ1-2	CASSSRQTDVGYTF
TRBV3-1/TRBV3-2	TRBJ2-5	CASSQEPGVETQYF
TRBV7-2	TRBJ1-2	CASSTSGGVYGYTF
TRBV4-1	TRBJ1-4	CASSHEAYRGTNEKLFF
TRBV10-1	TRBJ1-6	CASSEEPNSPLHF
TRBV15	TRBJ1-1	CATSSAGGTEAFF
TRBV6-1	TRBJ2-3	CASSESGTSVDTQYF
TRBV6-2/TRBV6-3	TRBJ2-3	CASSSLGQVGDTQYF
TRBV6-5	TRBJ2-1	CASSSTSGGAKEQFF
TRBV27	TRBJ1-2	CASRPTGPGGYTF
TRBV24-1	TRBJ2-7	CATSDAGQGADEQYF
TRBV7-9	TRBJ2-6	CASSARGSGANVLTF
TRBV5-6	TRBJ1-1	CASSWGRTEAFF
TRBV27	TRBJ1-4	CASSRTGFNEKLFF
TRBV28	TRBJ1-2	CASSLSPGANYGYTF
TRBV19	TRBJ1-1	CASSRMAGTEAFF
TRBV7-2	TRBJ2-3	CASSLSGTSGISNTDTQYF
TRBV9	TRBJ2-5	CASSAEQGWRETQYF
TRBV4-2	TRBJ2-7	CASSQELAGPYEQYF
TRBV2	TRBJ1-1	CASSEIRGGGAEAFF
TRBV15	TRBJ1-2	CATRGQGAYGYTF
TRBV12-5	TRBJ2-2	CASASWLAGPSSGELFF
TRBV13	TRBJ2-7	CASSLTGVGFHYEQYF
TRBV5-1	TRBJ2-7	CASSLGGSDLLYEQYF
TRBV24-1	TRBJ2-2	CATSDRGNTGELFF
TRBV29-1	TRBJ1-1	CSADRVATEAFF
TRBV28	TRBJ1-4	CASSLGGRTNEKLFF
TRBV29-1	TRBJ2-1	CSVVGGGTGNEQFF
TRBV6-5	TRBJ2-1	CASSHGTGVNEQFF
TRBV18	TRBJ1-2	CASSPSNGIPYGYTF
TRBV7-9	TRBJ2-3	CASSPTGQGRDTQYF
TRBV29-1	TRBJ2-3	CSVEDERQGYGDTQYF
TRBV5-1	TRBJ2-1	CASSSSGNLYNEQFF
TRBV24-1	TRBJ1-1	CATRERGGTEAFF
TRBV18	TRBJ2-7	CASSEGTGWSGQYF
TRBV6-5	TRBJ1-2	CASSPGGEFGYTF
TRBV10-1	TRBJ2-1	CASSEGRGLPDGFNEQFF
TRBV12-3/TRBV12-4	TRBJ2-7	CASSGTSDKQYF